This record concerns one TCR beta chain sequence. Its antigen remains unknown. This sample stems from a study of shared clonotypes between healthy human individuals. General observations from the study: The sharing of roughly 5% of naive CD4 clonotypes was seen across a handful of donors.

Trimming at V came to 2 bases and at J to 2 bases, leaving 8 bases not matched to a gene. CDR3 size: 16 residues. In germline, CDR1 is MNHNY, CDR2 SVGAGI (reference sequence). Clones were sequenced by immunoSEQ multiplex PCR, and TCRdb holds only the in-frame ones, with some missing. The table lists roughly 2.6 million clones, roughly 92% of them singletons, with about 0.13% in the top ten. The chain joins TRBV6-6 to TRBJ2-7; 8 nucleotides match TRBD2. Sequenced input: naive CD4+ T cells sorted from blood. Specified subset: CD45RA+ positively selected. The receptor's source is a man aged 18 to 35 in good health. The CDR3 sequence is CASSYRSGTRTYEQYF. The CDR3 DNA is TGTGCCAGCAGTTACCGATCCGGGACTAGAACCTACGAGCAGTACTTC.